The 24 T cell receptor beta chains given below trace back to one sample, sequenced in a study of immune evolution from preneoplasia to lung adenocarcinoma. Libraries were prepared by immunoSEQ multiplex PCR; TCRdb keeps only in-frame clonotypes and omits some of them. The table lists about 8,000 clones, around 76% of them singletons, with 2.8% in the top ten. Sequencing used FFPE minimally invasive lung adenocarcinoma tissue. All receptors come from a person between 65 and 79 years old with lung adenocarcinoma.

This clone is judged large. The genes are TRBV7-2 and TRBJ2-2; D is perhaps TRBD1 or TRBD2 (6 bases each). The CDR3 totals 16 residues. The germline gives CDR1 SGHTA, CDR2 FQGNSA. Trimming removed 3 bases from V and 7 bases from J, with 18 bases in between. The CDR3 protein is CASSFSGGLGGGELFF. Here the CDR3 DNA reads TGTGCCAGCAGCTTTTCCGGGGGCCTGGGTGGCGGGGAGCTGTTTTTT.

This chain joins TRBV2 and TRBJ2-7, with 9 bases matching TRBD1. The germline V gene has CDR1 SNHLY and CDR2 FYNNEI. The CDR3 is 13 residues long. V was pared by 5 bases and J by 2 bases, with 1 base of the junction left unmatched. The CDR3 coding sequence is TGTGCCAGCAGTAGGGACAGGGCCTACGAGCAGTACTTC. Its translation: CASSRDRAYEQYF.

The CDR3 DNA sequence: TGTGCCAGCAAAGGAGGGGCAGGGCGCCGCTATGGCTACACCTTC. It yields the protein CASKGGAGRRYGYTF. The rearrangement uses TRBV28 and TRBJ1-2; D perhaps matches TRBD1 (5 bases). V was shortened by 7 bases and J by 4 bases, with 19 bases between the two germline ends. Germline-derived CDR1 and CDR2 are MDHEN and SYDVKM. The CDR3 length is 15 residues.

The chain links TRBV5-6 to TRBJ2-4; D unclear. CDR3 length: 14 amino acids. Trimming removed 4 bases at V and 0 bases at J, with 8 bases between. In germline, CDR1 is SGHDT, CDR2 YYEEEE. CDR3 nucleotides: TGTGCCAGCAGCCGATTACTAGCCAAAAACATTCAGTACTTC. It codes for CASSRLLAKNIQYF.

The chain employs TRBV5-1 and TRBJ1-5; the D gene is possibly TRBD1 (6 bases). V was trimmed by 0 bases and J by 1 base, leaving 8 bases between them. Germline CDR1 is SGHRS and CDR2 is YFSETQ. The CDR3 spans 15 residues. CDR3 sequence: CASSLDGQSNQPQHF. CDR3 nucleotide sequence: TGCGCCAGCAGCTTGGATGGACAGAGCAATCAGCCCCAGCATTTT.

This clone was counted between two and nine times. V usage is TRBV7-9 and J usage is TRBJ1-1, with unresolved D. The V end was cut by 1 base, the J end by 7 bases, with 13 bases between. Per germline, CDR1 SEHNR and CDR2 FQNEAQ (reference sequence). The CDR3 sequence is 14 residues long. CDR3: CASSLETRADEAFF. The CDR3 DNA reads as TGTGCCAGCAGCTTAGAGACAAGGGCAGATGAAGCTTTCTTT.

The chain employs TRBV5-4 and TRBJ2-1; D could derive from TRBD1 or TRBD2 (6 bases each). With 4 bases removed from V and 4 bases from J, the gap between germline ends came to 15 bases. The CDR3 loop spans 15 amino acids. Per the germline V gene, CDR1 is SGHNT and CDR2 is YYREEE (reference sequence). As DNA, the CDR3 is TGTGCCAGCAGCCGGGGGCTATTTTCTTACAATGAGCAGTTCTTC. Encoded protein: CASSRGLFSYNEQFF. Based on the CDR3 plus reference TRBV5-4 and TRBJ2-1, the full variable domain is ETGVTQSPTHLIKTRGQQVTLRCSSQSGHNTVSWYQQALGQGPQFIFQYYREEENGRGNFPPRFSGLQFPNYSSELNVNALELDDSALYLCASSRGLFSYNEQFFGPGTRLTVL.

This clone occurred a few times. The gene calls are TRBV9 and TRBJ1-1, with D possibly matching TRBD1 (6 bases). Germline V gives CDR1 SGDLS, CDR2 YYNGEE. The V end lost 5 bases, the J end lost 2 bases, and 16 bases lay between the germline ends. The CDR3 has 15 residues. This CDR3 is CASSPEGHRNTEAFF. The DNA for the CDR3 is TGTGCCAGCAGTCCAGAGGGACACAGAAACACTGAAGCTTTCTTT. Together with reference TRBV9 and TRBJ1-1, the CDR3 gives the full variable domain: DSGVTQTPKHLITATGQRVTLRCSPRSGDLSVYWYQQSLDQGLQFLIQYYNGEERAKGNILERFSAQQFPDLHSELNLSSLELGDSALYFCASSPEGHRNTEAFFGQGTRLTVV.

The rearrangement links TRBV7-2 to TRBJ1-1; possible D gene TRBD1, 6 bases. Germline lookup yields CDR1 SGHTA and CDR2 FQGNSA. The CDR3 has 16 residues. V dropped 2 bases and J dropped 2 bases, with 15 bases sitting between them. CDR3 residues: CASSLLLARGNTEAFF. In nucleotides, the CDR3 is TGTGCCAGCAGCTTATTACTCGCCAGGGGAAACACTGAAGCTTTCTTT.

The CDR3 DNA sequence: TGTGCCAGTAGTATGTCTGGGATCCCTAATCAGCCCCAGCATTTT. Its translation: CASSMSGIPNQPQHF. The chain couples TRBV19 to TRBJ1-5; D uncertain. The CDR3 is 15 residues long. V was shortened by 3 bases and J by 4 bases, with 13 bases between the two germline ends. Germline-derived CDR1 and CDR2 are LNHDA and SQIVND (reference sequence).

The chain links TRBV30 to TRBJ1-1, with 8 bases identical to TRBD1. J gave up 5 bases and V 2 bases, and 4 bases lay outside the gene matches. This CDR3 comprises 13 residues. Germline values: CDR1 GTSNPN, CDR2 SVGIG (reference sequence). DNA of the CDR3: TGTGCCTGGAGTAGGACAGGGCGGACTGAAGCTTTCTTT. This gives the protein CAWSRTGRTEAFF.

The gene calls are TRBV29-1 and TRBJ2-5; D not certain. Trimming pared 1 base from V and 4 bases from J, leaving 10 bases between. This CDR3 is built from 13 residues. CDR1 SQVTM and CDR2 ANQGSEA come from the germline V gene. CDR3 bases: TGCAGCGTTGAAGGTGAAGATGCAGAGACCCAGTACTTC. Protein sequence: CSVEGEDAETQYF.

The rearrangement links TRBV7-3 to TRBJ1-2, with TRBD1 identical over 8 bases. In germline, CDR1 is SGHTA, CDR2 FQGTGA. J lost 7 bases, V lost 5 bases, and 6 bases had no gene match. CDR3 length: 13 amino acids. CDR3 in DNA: TGTGCCAGCAGCCAACCAGGGGGCAGTGGCTACACCTTC. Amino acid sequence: CASSQPGGSGYTF.

CDR3 sequence reads: CSVWRQGAQGPEAFF. As DNA, the CDR3 is TGCAGCGTTTGGAGACAGGGGGCCCAAGGGCCTGAAGCTTTCTTT. V gene TRBV29-1 combines with J gene TRBJ1-1; 10 bases are a match to TRBD1. CDR1 is SQVTM, CDR2 ANQGSEA, per germline. V was clipped by 5 bases and J by 6 bases; unmatched bases: 12. The CDR3 extends over 15 amino acids.

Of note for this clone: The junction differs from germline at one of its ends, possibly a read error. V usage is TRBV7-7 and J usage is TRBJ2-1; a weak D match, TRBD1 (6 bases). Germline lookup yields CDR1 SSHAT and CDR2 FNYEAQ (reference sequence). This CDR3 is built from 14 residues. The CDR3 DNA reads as TGTGCTAGCAGCCCCGGGACAAATAACCATGAGCAGTTCTTC. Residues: CASSPGTNNHEQFF.

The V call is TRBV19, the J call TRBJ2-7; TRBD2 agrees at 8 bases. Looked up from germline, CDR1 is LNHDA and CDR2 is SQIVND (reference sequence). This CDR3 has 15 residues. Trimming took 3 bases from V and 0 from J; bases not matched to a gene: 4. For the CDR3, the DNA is TGTGCCAGTAGTATCACTAGCGGTAGCTCCTACGAGCAGTACTTC. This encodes CASSITSGSSYEQYF.

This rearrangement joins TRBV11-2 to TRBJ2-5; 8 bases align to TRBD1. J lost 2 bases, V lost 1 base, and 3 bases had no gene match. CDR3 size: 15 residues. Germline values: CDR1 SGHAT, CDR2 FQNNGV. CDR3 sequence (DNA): TGTGCCAGCAGCTTAGCCGGGACAGGACAAGAGACCCAGTACTTC. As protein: CASSLAGTGQETQYF. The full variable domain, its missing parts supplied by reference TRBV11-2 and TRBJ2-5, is EAGVAQSPRYKIIEKRQSVAFWCNPISGHATLYWYQQILGQGPKLLIQFQNNGVVDDSQLPKDRFSAERLKGVDSTLKIQPAKLEDSAVYLCASSLAGTGQETQYFGPGTRLLVL.

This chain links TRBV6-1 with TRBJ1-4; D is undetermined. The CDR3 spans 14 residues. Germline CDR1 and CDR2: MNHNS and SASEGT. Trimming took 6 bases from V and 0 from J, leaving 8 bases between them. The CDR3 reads CASRARPTNEKLFF. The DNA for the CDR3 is TGTGCCAGCAGGGCTCGACCAACTAATGAAAAACTGTTTTTT.

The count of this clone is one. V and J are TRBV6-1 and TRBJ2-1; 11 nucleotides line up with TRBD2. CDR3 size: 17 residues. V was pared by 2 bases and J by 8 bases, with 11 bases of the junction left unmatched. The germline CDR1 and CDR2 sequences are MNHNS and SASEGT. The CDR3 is CASSENLSSGGRDEQFF. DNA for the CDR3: TGTGCCAGCAGTGAAAATCTTTCTAGCGGGGGGAGGGATGAGCAGTTCTTC.

CDR3 DNA sequence: TGTGCCAGCAGCACTACGACAGGGAGGGAGACCCAGTACTTC. Encoded protein: CASSTTTGRETQYF. The V gene is TRBV9, the J gene TRBJ2-5; the D gene is possibly TRBD1 (7 bases). The germline V gene has CDR1 SGDLS and CDR2 YYNGEE. Trimming took off 4 bases at V and 5 bases at J, with 15 bases between the two ends. The CDR3 has 14 residues.

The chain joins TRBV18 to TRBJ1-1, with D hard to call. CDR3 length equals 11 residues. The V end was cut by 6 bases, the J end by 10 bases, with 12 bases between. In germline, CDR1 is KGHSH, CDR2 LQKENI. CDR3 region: CASSPARGAFF. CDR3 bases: TGTGCCAGCTCCCCCGCCCGCGGAGCTTTCTTT.

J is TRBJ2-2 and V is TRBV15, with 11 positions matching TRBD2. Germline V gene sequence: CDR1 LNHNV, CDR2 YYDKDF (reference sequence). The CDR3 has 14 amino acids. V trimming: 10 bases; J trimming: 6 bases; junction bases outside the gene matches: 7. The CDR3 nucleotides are TGTGCCATCGGAAGACTAGCGGGGTCCGGGGAGCTGTTTTTT. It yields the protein CAIGRLAGSGELFF.

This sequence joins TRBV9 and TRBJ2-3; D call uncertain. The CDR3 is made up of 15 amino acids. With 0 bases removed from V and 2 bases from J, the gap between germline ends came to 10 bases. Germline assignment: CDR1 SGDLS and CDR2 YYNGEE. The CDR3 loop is CASSVGVGATDTQYF. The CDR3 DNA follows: TGTGCCAGCAGCGTAGGAGTAGGAGCCACAGATACGCAGTATTTT.

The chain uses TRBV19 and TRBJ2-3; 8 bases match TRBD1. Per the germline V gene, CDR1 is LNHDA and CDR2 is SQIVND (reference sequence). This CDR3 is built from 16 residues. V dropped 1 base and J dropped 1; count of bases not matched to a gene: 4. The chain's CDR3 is CASSIGTGTGTDTQYF. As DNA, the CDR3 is TGTGCCAGTAGTATAGGGACAGGGACGGGCACAGATACGCAGTATTTT.